The clone carrying this TCR beta chain has more than one count but fewer than ten. Germline trimming cut 1 base from V and 3 bases from J; bases unmatched to any gene: 7. Germline-derived CDR1 and CDR2 are SGHAT and FQNNGV. The CDR3 is 17 amino acids. These data originate in a study of T-cell reconstitution after alpha-beta-depleted transplantation in children. The TCRbeta library incorporated unique molecular identifiers. From the PCR reads, TCRdb called clonotypes with MiXCR, one entry per CDR3 protein. The sample shows approximately 400,000 distinct CDR3 sequences, approximately 10% of them seen only once.

This TCR was sampled from a human donor who donated a stem cell graft to a child with acute myeloid leukemia. The sample consisted of PBMCs from the stem cell graft donor, taken from the stem cell graft. V gene TRBV11-2 combines with J gene TRBJ2-1, with 9 bases aligning to TRBD2. The DNA for the CDR3 is TGTGCCAGCAGCTTAGGTAGCGGGGGACGGCACTACAATGAGCAGTTCTTC. It encodes CASSLGSGGRHYNEQFF.